This TCR beta chain came from a study of neurological immune-mediated disorders. Study as a whole: Of the 35 or so patients with multiple sclerosis, some 31 had relapsing-remitting MS, whereas the remaining 3 had secondary progressive MS.

This clonotype was detected ten times or more. Losses at the gene ends were 7 bases for V and 4 bases for J; bases not matched to a gene: 10. CDR3 length: 15 amino acids. CDR1 is MNHNS and CDR2 is SASEGT in the germline V gene. From 15-18 subjects, over 160 million TCR-beta sequences were obtained in each sequencing run. From the 5' RACE reads, TCRdb called clonotypes with MiXCR, one entry per CDR3 protein. The data hold around 62,000 distinct CDR3 sequences, with approximately 4.2% observed a single time. This chain links TRBV6-1 with TRBJ1-5, with 7 bases fitting TRBD1. Input material: PBMCs. The clonotype was recovered from a man over 45 with multiple sclerosis. The CDR3, as DNA: TGTGCCAGCATTTGGGACAGAGTCAATAATCAGCCCCAGCATTTT. Translating gives CASIWDRVNNQPQHF.